This T cell receptor (beta chain) was sequenced in a study of beta chain features in type 1 diabetes. This clone came up a few times. Its antigen is not known. Study-wide points: Over-representation of high TCR-expressing cells was a possible consequence of cDNA sequencing. Type 1 diabetes patients had moderately but significantly shorter TCRB CDR3s in all four CD4+ subsets.

The CDR3 length is 16 residues. Germline V gene sequence: CDR1 SGHTA, CDR2 FQGNSA. With 6 bases removed from V and 2 bases from J, the gap between germline ends came to 18 bases. cDNA synthesis used the whole RNA isolate, giving expressed TCRB sequences. An average of approximately 1 million reads was obtained from stem cell-like memory T cell samples. Sequencing used immunoSEQ multiplex PCR; TCRdb keeps in-frame clones, though not all of them. The data show approximately 52,000 clones, with under 75% seen just once and under 0.3% held by the top ten. The TCR sequence derives from a woman in her thirties with type 1 diabetes. Material: stem cell memory CD4+ T cells from blood. V is TRBV7-2 and J is TRBJ2-3, with D perhaps matching TRBD2 (6 bases). As DNA, the CDR3 is TGTGCCAGCAGGGAGGGGTCCGGCGGTTTCACAGATACGCAGTATTTT. Translating it yields CASREGSGGFTDTQYF.